These 2 T cell receptor beta chains were all obtained from the same sample, sequenced in a study of beta chain features in type 1 diabetes (dated by TCRdb to 2016 to 2019). Library construction relied on the immunoSEQ multiplex PCR assay. The entire amount of isolated RNA was reverse transcribed using the High Capacity cDNA Reverse Transcription Kit, so the sequenced TCRB transcripts were expressed ones. TCRdb stores this immuneACCESS table with in-frame sequences only. Part of the clones is absent; in the studies checked, under half of the shortfall reflects unresolved V genes, and no reason is known for the rest. This sample gives 620,000 or so clones in total; about 14% of them show up just once. The ten top clones hold approximately 0.087% of the sample. The sample comprised naive CD4+ T cells from blood. The sample's cell subset or site, from its label and the paper: true naive CD4+ T cells. The source of these receptors is a man younger than 30 in good health.

This clone showed up just a few times. This sequence joins TRBV6-5 and TRBJ2-2, with D tentatively TRBD1 (6 bases). Deletions cut 6 bases from V and 2 bases from J, with 13 bases between. Germline CDR1 and CDR2: MNHEY and SVGAGI. The CDR3 extends over 15 amino acids. CDR3 protein: CASRPADRNTGELFF. The CDR3 DNA reads TGTGCCAGCAGACCCGCGGACAGAAACACCGGGGAGCTGTTTTTT.

This clone was seen more than once but under ten times. The chain combines TRBV27 with TRBJ2-1; a possible D gene is TRBD1 (5 bases). The CDR3 length is 15 residues. CDR1 is MNHEY, CDR2 SMNVEV, per germline (reference sequence). Trimming removed 3 bases at V and 7 bases at J, with 16 bases between. For the CDR3, the DNA is TGTGCCAGCAGTTTGGGGCTTAGTTTTTCAAATGAGCAGTTCTTC. This encodes CASSLGLSFSNEQFF.